These 5 T cell receptor beta chains originate from one sample sequenced in a study of blood T cell repertoires in COVID-19. TCRdb keeps only in-frame clones here, not all; method: immunoSEQ multiplex PCR. Here the sample spans about 210,000 clones, 83% being singletons. Sequencing used peripheral blood. These receptors came from a woman aged 35 to 49 with active or convalescent COVID-19.

This clone occurred a few times. The rearrangement joins TRBV23-1 to TRBJ2-3, with 11 bases matching TRBD2. TRBV23-1 is reported as an ORF; its role is uncertain. The CDR3 covers 17 residues. The junction had 5 bases not matched to a gene; V was cut back by 1 base and J by 2 bases. CDR3 loop: CASSQFRLAGYTDTQYF. CDR3 sequence (DNA): TGCGCCAGCAGTCAATTCAGACTAGCGGGATACACAGATACGCAGTATTTT.

The chain recombines TRBV10-1 with TRBJ2-1; a possible D gene is TRBD1 (6 bases). Trimming pared 4 bases from V and 7 bases from J, leaving 20 bases between. Germline V gene sequence: CDR1 WNHNN, CDR2 SYGVQD (reference sequence). The CDR3 sequence is 16 residues long. In DNA, the CDR3 is TGCGCCAGCAGTGTTACATCTGGTCCTCAGGGGAATGAGCAGTTCTTC. Protein: CASSVTSGPQGNEQFF.

This clone has a handful of counts. V and J are TRBV10-3 and TRBJ1-1; D remains unclear. This CDR3 contains 10 residues. Germline loops: CDR1 ENHRY, CDR2 SYGVKD. Trimming took off 8 bases at V and 8 bases at J, with 9 bases between the two ends. CDR3 sequence reads: CAIHGGEAFF. Here the CDR3 DNA reads TGTGCCATCCACGGAGGGGAAGCTTTCTTT.

The chain joins TRBV9 to TRBJ2-3; possibly TRBD2 for D (7 bases). V was clipped by 4 bases and J by 3 bases, with 12 bases between them. The CDR3 is 14 amino acids. From germline, CDR1 is SGDLS and CDR2 YYNGEE. The CDR3 DNA follows: TGTGCCAGCAGCCCAGGGGAGGGGACAGATACGCAGTATTTT. This gives the protein CASSPGEGTDTQYF.

V usage is TRBV6-4 and J usage is TRBJ1-1; 9 bases match TRBD1. CDR3 length: 17 residues. J lost 0 bases, V lost 2 bases, and 7 bases had no gene match. The germline CDR1 and CDR2 sequences are MRHNA and SNTAGT. CDR3 in DNA: TGTGCCAGCAGTGACCCGGGACAGGGACACTTGAACACTGAAGCTTTCTTT. This encodes CASSDPGQGHLNTEAFF.